Shown below are 23 T cell receptor beta chains from a single sample sequenced in a study of neoadjuvant nivolumab and ipilimumab in lung cancer. Sequenced by immunoSEQ multiplex PCR; TCRdb stores in-frame clones only, minus some. The sample has roughly 28,000 clones; over 80% are singletons. The specimen was tumor tissue, collected after neoadjuvant nivolumab, alone or with ipilimumab, at or shortly before surgery. The receptors derive from an adult with non-small cell lung cancer.

The CDR3, as DNA: TGTGCCAGCAGCAGGCCGGGACAGGGGACCGAGCAGTACTTC. It yields the protein CASSRPGQGTEQYF. The J gene is TRBJ2-7, the V gene TRBV11-2; the match to TRBD1 covers 10 bases. CDR1 is SGHAT and CDR2 is FQNNGV in the germline V gene. J gave up 6 bases and V 5 bases, and 7 bases lay outside the gene matches. The CDR3 runs 14 residues.

This rearrangement joins TRBV7-9 to TRBJ1-1, with D unresolved. The CDR3 length is 14 residues. Germline assignment: CDR1 SEHNR and CDR2 FQNEAQ (reference sequence). Trimming removed 4 bases from V and 1 base from J, with 10 bases in between. CDR3 sequence (DNA): TGTGCCAGCAGCTCCGCCATGTCGAACACTGAAGCTTTCTTT. It specifies CASSSAMSNTEAFF.

This clone has just a few counts. V and J are TRBV5-1 and TRBJ2-5; D is uncertain. The V and J ends lost 1 base and 8 bases respectively, with 6 bases between them. Per the germline V gene, CDR1 is SGHRS and CDR2 is YFSETQ. This CDR3 region has 11 residues. The CDR3 sequence: CASSLKATQYF. In nucleotides, the CDR3 is TGCGCCAGCAGCTTGAAGGCAACCCAGTACTTC.

V is TRBV7-2 and J is TRBJ1-4; no clear D gene. With 5 bases removed from V and 4 bases from J, the gap between germline ends came to 8 bases. In germline, CDR1 is SGHTA, CDR2 FQGNSA. CDR3 length: 13 residues. For the CDR3, the DNA is TGTGCCAGCAGCCGAGGGAGTAATGAAAAACTGTTTTTT. The encoded protein is CASSRGSNEKLFF.

This chain uses TRBV2 with TRBJ2-6; tentatively, D is TRBD1 or TRBD2 (5 bases each). Germline values: CDR1 SNHLY, CDR2 FYNNEI. CDR3 length equals 14 residues. The V gene lost 4 bases and the J gene lost 2 bases, with 6 bases spanning the gap. CDR3 loop: CASSVGAGANVLTF. CDR3 in DNA: TGTGCCAGCAGTGTGGGGGCTGGGGCCAACGTCCTGACTTTC. Based on the CDR3 plus reference TRBV2 and TRBJ2-6, the full variable domain is EPEVTQTPSHQVTQMGQEVILRCVPISNHLYFYWYRQILGQKVEFLVSFYNNEISEKSEIFDDQFSVERPDGSNFTLKIRSTKLEDSAMYFCASSVGAGANVLTFGAGSRLTVL.

This chain links TRBV4-1 with TRBJ2-7; weak D call: TRBD1 (6 bases). Germline CDR1 MGHRA, CDR2 YSYEKL. Between the trimmed V and J ends, which lost 8 bases and 4 bases, there was a span of 21 bases. This CDR3 has 15 residues. The chain's CDR3 is CASRMRDKNDYEQYF. CDR3 DNA: TGCGCCAGCCGCATGAGGGACAAGAACGATTACGAGCAGTACTTC.

About this clone itself: A junction end diverges from the germline sequence, so it may reflect a read error. The chain links TRBV7-7 to TRBJ2-1; tentatively, D is TRBD1 (6 bases). The CDR3 loop spans 13 amino acids. Germline V gene sequence: CDR1 SSHAT, CDR2 FNYEAQ (reference sequence). The CDR3 DNA sequence: TGTGCTAGCAGCACCGGACAGTACAATGAGCAGTTCTTC. As protein: CASSTGQYNEQFF.

This chain connects TRBV5-1 to TRBJ1-2; D unclear. Looked up from germline, CDR1 is SGHRS and CDR2 is YFSETQ. Trimming removed 4 bases from V and 0 bases from J, with 10 bases in between. The CDR3 extends over 14 amino acids. CDR3 in amino acids: CASSPEGSNYGYTF. The CDR3 bases are TGCGCCAGCAGCCCGGAGGGTTCTAACTATGGCTACACCTTC.

V and J are TRBV29-1 and TRBJ2-3; D is ambiguous. The CDR3 runs 15 residues. Trimming left V 0 bases short and J 0 bases short, with 10 bases between. CDR1 and CDR2 (germline): SQVTM, ANQGSEA. The CDR3 bases are TGCAGCGTTGAAGATGGGTGGGCGAGCACAGATACGCAGTATTTT. Translation: CSVEDGWASTDTQYF.

The V and J genes are TRBV7-9 and TRBJ1-1; D not certain. V was trimmed by 2 bases and J by 7 bases, leaving 11 bases between them. Germline V gene lookup returns CDR1 SEHNR and CDR2 FQNEAQ (reference sequence). The CDR3 covers 13 residues. The DNA for the CDR3 is TGTGCCAGCAGCTTACAATTACGGGATGAAGCTTTCTTT. This sequence encodes CASSLQLRDEAFF.

The chain combines TRBV7-9 with TRBJ1-1, with D unresolved. CDR1 and CDR2 from the germline V gene are SEHNR and FQNEAQ (reference sequence). The V end lost 1 base, the J end lost 11 bases, and 11 bases lay between the germline ends. This CDR3 is built from 12 residues. CDR3 in amino acids: CASSLEVSRAFF. DNA of the CDR3: TGTGCCAGCAGCTTAGAGGTCAGCCGGGCTTTCTTT.

The chain couples TRBV6-1 to TRBJ2-7; D might be TRBD1 (6 bases). Trimming cost V 5 bases and J 4 bases, with 9 bases left between them. From germline, CDR1 is MNHNS and CDR2 SASEGT. There are 12 residues in the CDR3. The CDR3: CASSQDSYEQYF. CDR3 coding DNA: TGTGCCAGCAGTCAGGACAGTTACGAGCAGTACTTC.

The chain uses TRBV2 and TRBJ1-5; the D is unclear. The ends were cut back, 7 bases at V and 7 bases at J, with 23 bases in the middle. The CDR3 totals 16 residues. The V gene's germline CDR1 is SNHLY and CDR2 FYNNEI. For the CDR3, the DNA is TGTGCCAGCACCGACCACCGGTACGCCGGAGAACAGCCCCAGCATTTT. Protein product: CASTDHRYAGEQPQHF.

This chain links TRBV4-1 with TRBJ2-2; 8 bases match TRBD1. CDR3 length: 16 amino acids. Germline CDR1 is MGHRA and CDR2 is YSYEKL. Trimming took 4 bases from V and 4 from J; bases not matched to a gene: 8. CDR3 residues: CASSPWTGSSTGELFF. CDR3 nucleotide sequence: TGCGCCAGCAGCCCTTGGACAGGGTCTAGCACCGGGGAGCTGTTTTTT.

This clone was detected only once. CDR3 in amino acids: CASSNRVETGELFF. The CDR3 DNA sequence: TGTGCCAGCAGCAACAGGGTAGAAACCGGGGAGCTGTTTTTT. This chain uses TRBV11-1 with TRBJ2-2, with D maybe TRBD1 (6 bases). CDR1 and CDR2 (germline): SGHAT, FQDESV (reference sequence). The CDR3 is 14 residues long. V lost 5 bases, J lost 5 bases, and 12 bases lay in between.

The J gene is TRBJ1-5, the V gene TRBV7-2, with TRBD1 identical over 7 bases. The CDR3 extends over 17 amino acids. Germline values: CDR1 SGHTA, CDR2 FQGNSA. The V segment lost 1 base and the J segment 0 bases; nucleotides outside the gene matches: 6. For the CDR3, the DNA is TGTGCCAGCAGCTTAGGACAGGGAAGAGCTAGCAATCAGCCCCAGCATTTT. Protein: CASSLGQGRASNQPQHF. Using reference TRBV7-2 and TRBJ1-5 for the parts outside the CDR3, the full variable domain is GAGVSQSPSNKVTEKGKDVELRCDPISGHTALYWYRQSLGQGLEFLIYFQGNSAPDKSGLPSDRFSAERTGGSVSTLTIQRTQQEDSAVYLCASSLGQGRASNQPQHFGDGTRLSIL.

The table lists this clone with a few counts. The chain uses TRBV7-8 and TRBJ1-1, with D tentatively TRBD1 (5 bases). The CDR3 is 15 residues long. Germline CDR1 SGHVS, CDR2 FQNEAQ. Trimming left V 3 bases short and J 2 bases short, with 13 bases between. The CDR3 sequence: CASSFWGGGNTEAFF. Here the CDR3 DNA reads TGTGCCAGCAGCTTTTGGGGGGGAGGAAACACTGAAGCTTTCTTT. Filled out from reference TRBV7-8 and TRBJ1-1, the complete variable domain reads GAGVSQSPRYKVAKRGQDVALRCDPISGHVSLFWYQQALGQGPEFLTYFQNEAQLDKSGLPSDRFFAERPEGSVSTLKIQRTQQEDSAVYLCASSFWGGGNTEAFFGQGTRLTVV.

The chain is built from TRBV5-4 and TRBJ2-5; TRBD1 agrees at 7 bases. In germline, CDR1 is SGHNT, CDR2 YYREEE (reference sequence). The CDR3 length is 16 residues. V shed 4 bases and J 1 base; nucleotides not matched to a gene: 10. The CDR3 loop reads CASSPPGQVLQETQYF. CDR3 in DNA: TGTGCCAGCAGCCCACCCGGACAGGTCCTCCAAGAGACCCAGTACTTC.

This clone was detected a few times. The rearrangement links TRBV5-6 to TRBJ1-5; 9 bases agree with TRBD1. J was trimmed by 7 bases and V by 3 bases; bases with no gene match: 2. Germline values: CDR1 SGHDT, CDR2 YYEEEE. CDR3 length: 13 residues. CDR3 in amino acids: CASSWTGEQPQHF. For the CDR3, the DNA is TGTGCCAGCAGCTGGACAGGGGAGCAGCCCCAGCATTTT.

J is TRBJ2-3 and V is TRBV5-4, with a possible D match to TRBD1 (6 bases). This CDR3 has 14 amino acids. V was cut by 7 bases and J by 2 bases, with 14 bases left in between. CDR1 is SGHNT, CDR2 YYREEE, per germline (reference sequence). The DNA for the CDR3 is TGTGCCAGCCTGCCACAGGGCTCCACAGATACGCAGTATTTT. It specifies CASLPQGSTDTQYF.

The chain couples TRBV5-1 to TRBJ1-4; D is undetermined. Trimming left V 0 bases short and J 11 bases short, with 17 bases between. CDR3 size: 15 residues. Germline V lookup: CDR1 SGHRS, CDR2 YFSETQ. CDR3 in amino acids: CASSLGDILARKLFF. In nucleotides, the CDR3 is TGCGCCAGCAGCTTGGGGGATATCCTTGCCCGGAAACTGTTTTTT.

The genes are TRBV20-1 and TRBJ2-4; a weak D match, TRBD2 (5 bases). From germline, CDR1 is DFQATT and CDR2 SNEGSKA (reference sequence). Deletions cut 5 bases from V and 7 bases from J, with 9 bases between. This CDR3 is 11 amino acids long. This CDR3 reads CSAAWRNIQYF. In DNA form, the CDR3 reads TGCAGTGCTGCCTGGAGGAACATTCAGTACTTC.

The chain employs TRBV6-5 and TRBJ1-2; D unresolved. The V end was cut by 8 bases, the J end by 0 bases, with 13 bases between. CDR3 length equals 14 residues. The germline CDR1 and CDR2 sequences are MNHEY and SVGAGI. CDR3 nucleotide sequence: TGTGCCAGCGGTGAGGATTTCTCTAACTATGGCTACACCTTC. Its protein product is CASGEDFSNYGYTF.